This T cell receptor (beta chain) came from a study of CD8+CD57+ T cells in acquired aplastic anemia. The germline V gene encodes CDR1 MNHEY and CDR2 SVGAGI. The CDR3 is made up of 14 amino acids. V shed 4 bases and J 7 bases; nucleotides not matched to a gene: 6. Those patients picked for sequencing had displayed CD8+CD57+ cell expansion on flow cytometry. Genomic DNA, serving as template, underwent TCR beta VDJ and CDR3 profiling. A single record per CDR3 protein comes from TCRdb applying MiXCR to the reads. This table holds some 120,000 distinct CDR3 sequences, almost 40% found once. The rearrangement links TRBV6-5 to TRBJ2-1; 8 nucleotides match TRBD2. Source material: sorted CD4+, CD8+, or CD8+CD57+ T cells (not recorded which) from PBMCs. The receptor comes from a human donor with aplastic anemia. CDR3 nucleotides: TGTGCCAGCAGTTCCCGGGGGGGGTGGAATGAGCAGTTCTTC. Translated: CASSSRGGWNEQFF.